The next 20 T cell receptor beta chains were all read from a single sample in a study of cytomegalovirus exposure and HLA in healthy donors (dated by TCRdb to 2015 to 2018). Library preparation used the immunoSEQ multiplex PCR assay. For the multiplex PCR, a mixture combining 60 forward primers for TCR Vbeta segments and 13 reverse primers for TCR Jbeta segments was used. Entries here come from immuneACCESS through TCRdb and include only in-frame sequences with V and J called. Some clones fail to appear in such tables; in the studies checked, an unresolved V gene covers under half of the shortfall, and the cause of the remainder is unknown. The sample has 63,000 or so clones on record, about 80% of them singletons. The biggest ten clones account for 4% to 5.5% of the sample. Input material: PBMCs. The source is a woman aged 25 to 39 in good health and CMV-seronegative.

The rearrangement links TRBV5-1 to TRBJ2-7; 7 bases map to TRBD2. The germline CDR1 and CDR2 sequences are SGHRS and YFSETQ. The CDR3 runs to 16 residues. V shed 0 bases and J 4 bases; nucleotides not matched to a gene: 10. Here the CDR3 DNA reads TGCGCCAGCAGCTTGGACCGGGAGGAGAGTACGTACGAGCAGTACTTC. It yields the protein CASSLDREESTYEQYF.

The chain couples TRBV30 to TRBJ1-5; 8 bases map to TRBD1. In germline, CDR1 is GTSNPN, CDR2 SVGIG (reference sequence). The trim removed 4 bases at V and 6 bases at J, leaving 5 bases unmatched. This CDR3 region has 13 residues. The CDR3 DNA is TGTGCCTGGACGTCACAGGGGGGTCAGCCCCAGCATTTT. Its translation: CAWTSQGGQPQHF.

The V and J genes are TRBV30 and TRBJ1-3; TRBD1 aligns across 10 bases. The CDR3 extends over 13 amino acids. V lost 2 bases, J lost 8 bases, and 3 bases stayed unmatched. Germline CDR1 is GTSNPN and CDR2 is SVGIG (reference sequence). CDR3 in amino acids: CAWSRTGGDTIYF. In nucleotides, the CDR3 is TGTGCCTGGAGTCGGACAGGGGGGGACACCATATATTTT.

V and J are TRBV10-3 and TRBJ2-5; the match to TRBD2 covers 9 bases. V shed 6 bases, J shed 2 bases, and the junction held 1 base outside the gene matches. From germline, CDR1 is ENHRY and CDR2 SYGVKD. The CDR3 is made up of 13 amino acids. CDR3 bases: TGTGCCATCAGAGCGGGAGGTCAAGAGACCCAGTACTTC. Translation: CAIRAGGQETQYF.

J is TRBJ1-1 and V is TRBV18; 11 bases agree with TRBD1. CDR1 and CDR2 (germline): KGHSH, LQKENI. The CDR3 has 14 residues. Germline trimming cut 4 bases from V and 7 bases from J; bases unmatched to any gene: 5. The CDR3 DNA reads TGTGCCAGCTCACTCGGACAGGGGGCGATTGAAGCTTTCTTT. Translated: CASSLGQGAIEAFF.

This clone has more than one count but fewer than ten. This chain connects TRBV6-5 to TRBJ2-1; TRBD1 matches 8 bases. Germline V gene data show CDR1 as MNHEY and CDR2 as SVGAGI. The CDR3 contains 14 residues. Losses at the gene ends were 5 bases for V and 2 bases for J; bases not matched to a gene: 2. The CDR3 DNA is TGTGCCAGCAGTCGACAGGGGACCTACAATGAGCAGTTCTTC. Translated: CASSRQGTYNEQFF.

This sequence joins TRBV30 and TRBJ2-7; TRBD1 matches at 7 bases. The CDR3 has 13 amino acids. Looked up from germline, CDR1 is GTSNPN and CDR2 is SVGIG (reference sequence). V lost 0 bases, J lost 5 bases, and 4 bases stayed unmatched. Here the CDR3 reads CAWSVQGMDEQYF. CDR3 bases: TGTGCCTGGAGTGTACAGGGGATGGACGAGCAGTACTTC.

The rearrangement uses TRBV4-1 and TRBJ1-3; D gene ambiguous. The germline CDR1 and CDR2 sequences are MGHRA and YSYEKL. Trimming pared 0 bases from V and 2 bases from J, leaving 5 bases between. This CDR3 is 14 amino acids long. The CDR3 DNA is TGCGCCAGCAGCCAAGAGGAGGCTGGAAACACCATATATTTT. It encodes CASSQEEAGNTIYF.

CDR3 nucleotide sequence: TGTGCCAGCAGCTTGGGGGGGCTAGCGGGACTTGAGCAGTTCTTC. Translating gives CASSLGGLAGLEQFF. V and J are TRBV7-2 and TRBJ2-1, with 9 bases matching TRBD2. This CDR3 comprises 15 residues. Germline assignment: CDR1 SGHTA and CDR2 FQGNSA. With V trimmed by 3 bases and J by 9 bases, 9 bases remained unmatched.

This clone was counted once. This chain connects TRBV29-1 to TRBJ2-7, with 13 bases aligning to TRBD2. The CDR3 has 13 amino acids. Unmatched junction bases numbered 2, after V lost 6 bases and J lost 3 bases. Germline V gives CDR1 SQVTM, CDR2 ANQGSEA. The CDR3 coding sequence is TGCAGCGTCCGGACTAGCGGGAGCTACGAGCAGTACTTC. Translated: CSVRTSGSYEQYF.

This clone was counted between two and nine times. The chain combines TRBV5-5 with TRBJ1-4; D gene unclear. V shed 0 bases and J shed 5 bases, with 8 bases lying between them. Germline V lookup: CDR1 SGHKS, CDR2 YYEKEE (reference sequence). CDR3 length equals 14 residues. CDR3 sequence: CASSLGPLNEKLFF. The DNA of the CDR3 is TGTGCCAGCAGCTTGGGGCCGTTAAATGAAAAACTGTTTTTT.

CDR3 DNA: TGCGCCAGCAGCCAAGCCCGGACTAGCGGGAGTCTCTACAATGAGCAGTTCTTC. Translation: CASSQARTSGSLYNEQFF. The chain carries TRBV4-3 and TRBJ2-1, with TRBD2 matching 13 bases. The germline V gene encodes CDR1 LGHNA and CDR2 YSLEER. V trimming: 1 base; J trimming: 3 bases; junction bases outside the gene matches: 6. CDR3 length: 18 amino acids.

This rearrangement joins TRBV2 to TRBJ1-1; 8 positions match TRBD1. This CDR3 region has 13 residues. V was clipped by 6 bases and J by 3 bases; unmatched bases: 3. Germline loops: CDR1 SNHLY, CDR2 FYNNEI. The DNA for the CDR3 is TGTGCCAGCAGCCGACAGGGGTACACTGAAGCTTTCTTT. Its translation: CASSRQGYTEAFF.

The chain joins TRBV6-1 to TRBJ1-1; D unclear. The V end lost 6 bases, the J end lost 8 bases, and 10 bases lay between the germline ends. The germline V gene encodes CDR1 MNHNS and CDR2 SASEGT. The CDR3 spans 11 residues. The CDR3 loop is CASRMITEAFF. For the CDR3, the DNA is TGTGCCAGCAGGATGATAACAGAAGCTTTCTTT.

The rearrangement links TRBV9 to TRBJ1-1; 8 positions agree with TRBD1. The V segment lost 1 base and the J segment 1 base; nucleotides outside the gene matches: 3. CDR1 is SGDLS, CDR2 YYNGEE, per germline. The CDR3 consists of 15 residues. DNA of the CDR3: TGTGCCAGCAGCGTATTCGGGACAGGGAACACTGAAGCTTTCTTT. It codes for CASSVFGTGNTEAFF.

The rearrangement uses TRBV6-5 and TRBJ1-5; D gene unclear. Trimming removed 6 bases at V and 1 base at J, with 13 bases between. This CDR3 region has 15 residues. Germline V gene data show CDR1 as MNHEY and CDR2 as SVGAGI. CDR3 sequence (DNA): TGTGCCAGCAGACTGGACCGAGGGAGCAATCAGCCCCAGCATTTT. Translated: CASRLDRGSNQPQHF.

This chain uses TRBV30 with TRBJ2-5; tentative D call: TRBD2 (6 bases). The V and J ends lost 2 bases and 4 bases respectively, with 14 bases between them. The CDR3 has 14 amino acids. Germline CDR1 is GTSNPN and CDR2 is SVGIG (reference sequence). CDR3 in amino acids: CAWSPSMGGETQYF. The CDR3 nucleotides read TGTGCCTGGAGTCCTTCGATGGGGGGAGAGACCCAGTACTTC.

V is TRBV29-1 and J is TRBJ1-1; no reliable D call. The CDR3 spans 13 residues. Trimming removed 4 bases at V and 2 bases at J, with 11 bases between. The V gene's germline CDR1 is SQVTM and CDR2 ANQGSEA. CDR3 coding DNA: TGCAGCGTTGTATGGTCTGGCAACACTGAAGCTTTCTTT. It is translated as CSVVWSGNTEAFF. Drawing the rest from reference TRBV29-1 and TRBJ1-1, the complete variable domain is SAVISQKPSRDICQRGTSLTIQCQVDSQVTMMFWYRQQPGQSLTLIATANQGSEATYESGFVIDKFPISRPNLTFSTLTVSNMSPEDSSIYLCSVVWSGNTEAFFGQGTRLTVV.

This clone was seen a handful of times. The chain carries TRBV6-4 and TRBJ2-3; D call uncertain. The CDR3 is 15 residues long. Germline lookup yields CDR1 MRHNA and CDR2 SNTAGT. Trimming cost V 5 bases and J 1 base, with 13 bases left between them. The CDR3 loop reads CASSTVAAGTDTQYF. CDR3 DNA sequence: TGTGCCAGCAGTACGGTTGCGGCAGGCACAGATACGCAGTATTTT.

V and J are TRBV4-1 and TRBJ2-2; tentatively, D is TRBD2 (5 bases). V was pared by 0 bases and J by 3 bases, with 8 bases between. The CDR3 loop spans 15 amino acids. Germline V CDR1 and CDR2: MGHRA, YSYEKL. CDR3 protein: CASSQDQRYTGELFF. CDR3 nucleotides: TGCGCCAGCAGCCAAGATCAGCGGTACACCGGGGAGCTGTTTTTT.